This passage covers 8 T cell receptor beta chains from one sample sequenced in a study of radiotherapy plus CTLA-4 blockade in lung cancer (dated by TCRdb to between 2018 and 2020). The protocol used for the library was the immunoSEQ multiplex PCR assay. What TCRdb holds here is the immuneACCESS table cut down to in-frame rearrangements. Part of the clones is not present; checked against another copy, under half of the missing clones reflect an unresolved V gene, and the others are unexplained. Here the sample has 56,000 or so clones; 65% to 85% occur a single time. The leading ten clones occupy 3.2% of the sample. This specimen consisted of peripheral blood, obtained from a patient treated with radiotherapy plus ipilimumab. Receptor source: a human donor with non-small cell lung cancer who had a partial response to radiotherapy plus ipilimumab.

The gene calls are TRBV19 and TRBJ2-5; 9 positions match TRBD1. V dropped 5 bases and J dropped 7; count of bases not matched to a gene: 8. The CDR3 has 14 amino acids. Germline loops: CDR1 LNHDA, CDR2 SQIVND (reference sequence). CDR3 nucleotides: TGTGCCAGTAGTCCAGGGACAGGGTTGGGGACCCAGTACTTC. Its protein product is CASSPGTGLGTQYF.

This clone came up once. This rearrangement joins TRBV7-6 to TRBJ2-2; 11 nucleotides line up with TRBD1. The CDR3 consists of 17 residues. CDR1 and CDR2 from the germline V gene are SGHVS and FNYEAQ. Trimming at V came to 5 bases and at J to 8 bases, leaving 13 bases not matched to a gene. Here the CDR3 DNA reads TGTGCCAGCAGCCCCTCATCGGACAGGGGGCTGTGGGGGGAGCTGTTTTTT. This translates into CASSPSSDRGLWGELFF.

The DNA of the CDR3 is TGTGCTAGTGGTCCCAGGGGGGCCTCGAACACCGGGGAGCTGTTTTTT. Amino acids: CASGPRGASNTGELFF. The rearrangement links TRBV12-5 to TRBJ2-2, with a possible D match to TRBD1 (7 bases). The germline V and J ends were trimmed by 5 bases and 0 bases, with 13 bases remaining between them. The CDR3 has 16 amino acids. Germline-derived CDR1 and CDR2 are LGHNT and FRNRAP.

The sample holds a few counts of this clone. V usage is TRBV6-5 and J usage is TRBJ2-7; TRBD1 matches at 9 bases. Germline CDR1 is MNHEY and CDR2 is SVGAGI. CDR3 size: 15 residues. After removal of 6 bases from V and 3 bases from J, the junction contained 9 bases not matched to a gene. The CDR3 nucleotides read TGTGCCAGCAGCTCAATCACAGGGGGCGGCTACGAGCAGTACTTC. Its translation is CASSSITGGGYEQYF.

The chain is built from TRBV9 and TRBJ2-1; a possible D gene is TRBD2 (6 bases). Germline V CDR1 and CDR2: SGDLS, YYNGEE. The CDR3 consists of 16 residues. V was shortened by 0 bases and J by 5 bases, with 15 bases between the two germline ends. CDR3 in DNA: TGTGCCAGCAGCGTAGCTACAATTGGGACTGACAATGAGCAGTTCTTC. It translates to CASSVATIGTDNEQFF.

This clone was seen only once. V is TRBV6-6 and J is TRBJ2-5; 7 bases agree with TRBD1. CDR3 size: 14 residues. Germline lookup yields CDR1 MNHNY and CDR2 SVGAGI (reference sequence). The J segment lost 4 bases and the V segment lost 5 bases, leaving 7 bases of the junction unmatched. Here the CDR3 reads CASSGSTGRETQYF. As DNA, the CDR3 is TGTGCCAGCAGTGGATCGACAGGGAGAGAGACCCAGTACTTC.

The chain recombines TRBV7-2 with TRBJ1-3, with 7 bases identical to TRBD1. CDR3 length equals 15 residues. CDR1 and CDR2 from the germline V gene are SGHTA and FQGNSA. J gave up 6 bases and V 5 bases, and 10 bases lay outside the gene matches. As DNA, the CDR3 is TGTGCCAGCAGCCCTCGACAGGGCCCGGTAAACACCATATATTTT. Translating gives CASSPRQGPVNTIYF. Variable domain in full (rest from reference TRBV7-2 and TRBJ1-3): GAGVSQSPSNKVTEKGKDVELRCDPISGHTALYWYRQSLGQGLEFLIYFQGNSAPDKSGLPSDRFSAERTGGSVSTLTIQRTQQEDSAVYLCASSPRQGPVNTIYFGEGSWLTVV.

This clone was found once. The chain uses TRBV27 and TRBJ2-3; D not resolved. The germline V gene has CDR1 MNHEY and CDR2 SMNVEV (reference sequence). The V end was cut by 5 bases, the J end by 1 base, with 10 bases between. The CDR3 has 14 amino acids. CDR3 sequence reads: CASSPVRGTDTQYF. CDR3 in DNA: TGTGCCAGCAGTCCCGTCCGAGGCACAGATACGCAGTATTTT.